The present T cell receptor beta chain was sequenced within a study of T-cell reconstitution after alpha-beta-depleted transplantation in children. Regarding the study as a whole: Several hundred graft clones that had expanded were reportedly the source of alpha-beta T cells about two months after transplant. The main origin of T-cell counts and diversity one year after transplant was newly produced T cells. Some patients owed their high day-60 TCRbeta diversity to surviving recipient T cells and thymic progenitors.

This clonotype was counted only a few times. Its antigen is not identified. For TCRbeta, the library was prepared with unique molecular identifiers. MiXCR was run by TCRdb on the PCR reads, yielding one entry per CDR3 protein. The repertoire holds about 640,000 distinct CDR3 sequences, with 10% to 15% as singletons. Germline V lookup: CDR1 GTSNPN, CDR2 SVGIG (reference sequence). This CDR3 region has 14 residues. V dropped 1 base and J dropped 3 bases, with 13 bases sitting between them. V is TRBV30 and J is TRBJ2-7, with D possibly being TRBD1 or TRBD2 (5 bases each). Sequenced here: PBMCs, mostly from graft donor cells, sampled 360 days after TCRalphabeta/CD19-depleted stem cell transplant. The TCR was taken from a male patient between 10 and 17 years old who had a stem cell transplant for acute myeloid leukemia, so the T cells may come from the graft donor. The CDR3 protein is CAWSGAGAGYEQYF. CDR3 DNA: TGTGCCTGGAGTGGAGCCGGGGCGGGCTACGAGCAGTACTTC.